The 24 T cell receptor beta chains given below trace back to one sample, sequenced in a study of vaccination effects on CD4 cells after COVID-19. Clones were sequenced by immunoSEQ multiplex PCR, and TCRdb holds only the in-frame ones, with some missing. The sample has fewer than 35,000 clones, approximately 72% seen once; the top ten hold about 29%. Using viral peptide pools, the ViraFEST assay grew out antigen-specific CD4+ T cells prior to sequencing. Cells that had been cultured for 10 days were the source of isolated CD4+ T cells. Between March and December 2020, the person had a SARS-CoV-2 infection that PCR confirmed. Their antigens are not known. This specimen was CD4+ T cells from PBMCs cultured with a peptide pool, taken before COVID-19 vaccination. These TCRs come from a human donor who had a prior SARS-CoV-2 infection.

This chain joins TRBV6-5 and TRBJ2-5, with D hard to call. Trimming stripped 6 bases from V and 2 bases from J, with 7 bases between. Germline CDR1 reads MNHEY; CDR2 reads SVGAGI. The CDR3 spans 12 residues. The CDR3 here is CASRNPQETQYF. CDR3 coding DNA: TGTGCCAGCAGAAACCCTCAAGAGACCCAGTACTTC.

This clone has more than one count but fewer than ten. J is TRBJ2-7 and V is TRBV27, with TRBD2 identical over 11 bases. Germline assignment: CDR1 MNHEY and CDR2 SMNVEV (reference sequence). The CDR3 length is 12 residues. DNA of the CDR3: TGTCTAACTAGCGGGAGTATCTACGAGCAGTACTTC. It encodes CLTSGSIYEQYF.

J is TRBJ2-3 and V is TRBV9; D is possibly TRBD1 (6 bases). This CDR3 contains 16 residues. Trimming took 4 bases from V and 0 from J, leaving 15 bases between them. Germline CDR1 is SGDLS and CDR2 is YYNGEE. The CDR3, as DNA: TGTGCCAGCAGCAACCCAAGGACAGCTAGCACAGATACGCAGTATTTT. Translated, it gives CASSNPRTASTDTQYF.

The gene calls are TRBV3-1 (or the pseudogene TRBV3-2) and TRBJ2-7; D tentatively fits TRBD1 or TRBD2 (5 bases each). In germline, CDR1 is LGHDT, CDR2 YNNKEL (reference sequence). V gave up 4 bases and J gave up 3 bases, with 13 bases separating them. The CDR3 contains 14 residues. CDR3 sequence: CASSRSGTLYEQYF. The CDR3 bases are TGTGCCAGCAGCCGATCCGGGACCCTCTACGAGCAGTACTTC.

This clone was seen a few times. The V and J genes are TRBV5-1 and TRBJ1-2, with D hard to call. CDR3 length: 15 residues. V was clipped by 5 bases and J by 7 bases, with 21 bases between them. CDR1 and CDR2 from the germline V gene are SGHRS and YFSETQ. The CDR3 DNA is TGCGCCAGCAGACGAGCCGTTGCTACCCCCTCTGGCTACACCTTC. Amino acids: CASRRAVATPSGYTF.

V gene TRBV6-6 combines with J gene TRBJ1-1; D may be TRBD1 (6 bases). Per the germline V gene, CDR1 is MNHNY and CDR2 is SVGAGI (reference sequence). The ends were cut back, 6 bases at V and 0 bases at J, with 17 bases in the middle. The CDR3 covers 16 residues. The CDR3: CASSLRTVLLNTEAFF. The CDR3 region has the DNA TGTGCCAGCAGCCTCCGGACAGTTCTATTGAACACTGAAGCTTTCTTT.

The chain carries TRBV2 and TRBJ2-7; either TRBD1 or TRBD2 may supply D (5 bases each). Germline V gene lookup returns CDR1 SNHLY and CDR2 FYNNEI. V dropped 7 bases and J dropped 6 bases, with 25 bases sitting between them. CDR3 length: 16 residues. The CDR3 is CASTESPPGLRGEQYF. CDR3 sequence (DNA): TGTGCCAGCACCGAATCCCCGCCAGGACTGAGGGGCGAGCAGTACTTC.

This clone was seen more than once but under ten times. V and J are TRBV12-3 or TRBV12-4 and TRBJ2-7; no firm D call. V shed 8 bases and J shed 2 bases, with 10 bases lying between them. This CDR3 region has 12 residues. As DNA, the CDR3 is TGTGCCAGCGGTGGCGGAACCTACGAGCAGTACTTC. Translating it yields CASGGGTYEQYF.

The CDR3 loop is CATSGAGQTSYNEQFF. CDR3 DNA: TGTGCCACCAGTGGGGCGGGACAGACATCCTACAATGAGCAGTTCTTC. The V gene is TRBV24-1, the J gene TRBJ2-1, with D possibly TRBD1 on 7 matching bases. Germline V gene sequence: CDR1 KGHDR, CDR2 SFDVKD. Trimming left V 5 bases short and J 1 base short, with 14 bases between. This CDR3 spans 16 amino acids.

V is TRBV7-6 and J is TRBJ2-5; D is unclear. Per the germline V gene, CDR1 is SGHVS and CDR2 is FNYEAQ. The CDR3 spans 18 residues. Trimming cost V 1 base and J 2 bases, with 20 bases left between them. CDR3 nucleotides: TGTGCCAGCAGCTTAGGGGGATTGCCAAGCCCGGGTCAAGAGACCCAGTACTTC. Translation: CASSLGGLPSPGQETQYF. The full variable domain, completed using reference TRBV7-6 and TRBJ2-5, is GAGVSQSPRYKVTKRGQDVALRCDPISGHVSLYWYRQALGQGPEFLTYFNYEAQQDKSGLPNDRFSAERPEGSISTLTIQRTEQRDSAMYRCASSLGGLPSPGQETQYFGPGTRLLVL.

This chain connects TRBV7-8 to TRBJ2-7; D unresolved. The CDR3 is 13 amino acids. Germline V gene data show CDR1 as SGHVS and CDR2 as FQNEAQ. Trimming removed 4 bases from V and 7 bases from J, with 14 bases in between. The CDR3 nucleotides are TGTGCCAGCAGCTGGTTTGTCGCGACGGAGCAGTACTTC. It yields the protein CASSWFVATEQYF.

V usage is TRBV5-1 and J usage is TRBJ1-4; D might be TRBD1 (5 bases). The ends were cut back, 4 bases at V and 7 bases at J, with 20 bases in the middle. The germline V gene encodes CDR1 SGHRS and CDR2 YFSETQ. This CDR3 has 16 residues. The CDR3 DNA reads TGCGCCAGCAGCCCACTGCAGGGATTGGGCGGTGAAAAACTGTTTTTT. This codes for CASSPLQGLGGEKLFF.

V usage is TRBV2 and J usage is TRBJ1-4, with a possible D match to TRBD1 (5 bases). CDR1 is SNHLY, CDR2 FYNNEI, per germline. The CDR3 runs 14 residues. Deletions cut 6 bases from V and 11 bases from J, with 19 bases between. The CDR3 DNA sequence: TGTGCCAGCAGGGATACAGGTGAATGGCACAAACTGTTTTTT. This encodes CASRDTGEWHKLFF.

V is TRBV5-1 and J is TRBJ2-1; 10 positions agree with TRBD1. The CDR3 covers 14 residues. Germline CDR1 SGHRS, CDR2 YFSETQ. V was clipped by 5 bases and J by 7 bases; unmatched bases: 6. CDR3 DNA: TGCGCCAGCAGTGCCGGGACAGGGGAGAATGAGCAGTTCTTC. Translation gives CASSAGTGENEQFF.

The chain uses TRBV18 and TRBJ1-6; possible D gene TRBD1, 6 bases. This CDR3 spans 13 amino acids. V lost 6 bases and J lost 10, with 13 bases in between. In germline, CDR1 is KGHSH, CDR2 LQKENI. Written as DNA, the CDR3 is TGTGCCAGCTCCGCGGGGGGCTTGTCACCCCTCCACTTT. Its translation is CASSAGGLSPLHF.

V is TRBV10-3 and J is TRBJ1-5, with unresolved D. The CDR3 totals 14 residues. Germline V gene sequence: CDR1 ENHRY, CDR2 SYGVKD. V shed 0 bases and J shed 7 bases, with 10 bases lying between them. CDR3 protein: CAISESRERQPQHF. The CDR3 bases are TGTGCCATCAGTGAGTCTAGGGAGCGCCAGCCCCAGCATTTT.

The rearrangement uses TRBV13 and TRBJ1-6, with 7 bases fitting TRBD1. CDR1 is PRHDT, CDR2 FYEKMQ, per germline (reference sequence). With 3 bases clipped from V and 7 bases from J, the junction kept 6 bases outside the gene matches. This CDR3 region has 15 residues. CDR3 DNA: TGTGCCAGCAGCTTCAGGACAGGTTTGAATTCACCCCTCCACTTT. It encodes CASSFRTGLNSPLHF.

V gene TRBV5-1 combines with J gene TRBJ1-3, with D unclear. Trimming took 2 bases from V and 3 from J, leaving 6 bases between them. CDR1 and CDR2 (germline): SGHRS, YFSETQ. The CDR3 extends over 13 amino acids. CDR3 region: CASSLEGGNTIYF. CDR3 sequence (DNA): TGCGCCAGCAGCTTAGAAGGTGGAAACACCATATATTTT.

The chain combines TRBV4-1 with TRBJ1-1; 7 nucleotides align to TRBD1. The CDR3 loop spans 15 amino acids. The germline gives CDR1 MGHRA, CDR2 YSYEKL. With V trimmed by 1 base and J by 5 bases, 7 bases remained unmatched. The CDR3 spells CASSQAIGGRTEAFF. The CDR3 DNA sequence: TGCGCCAGCAGCCAAGCGATAGGGGGCCGGACTGAAGCTTTCTTT.

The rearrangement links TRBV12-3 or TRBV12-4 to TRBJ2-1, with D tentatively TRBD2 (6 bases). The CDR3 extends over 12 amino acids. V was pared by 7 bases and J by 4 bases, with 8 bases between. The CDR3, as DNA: TGTGCCAGCAATAGCGGATACAATGAGCAGTTCTTC. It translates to CASNSGYNEQFF.

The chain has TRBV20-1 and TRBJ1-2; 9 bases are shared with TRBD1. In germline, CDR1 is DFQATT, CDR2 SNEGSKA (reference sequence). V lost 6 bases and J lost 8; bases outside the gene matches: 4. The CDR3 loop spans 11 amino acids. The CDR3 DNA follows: TGCAGTGCGGTACAGGGGGCAGGCTACACCTTC. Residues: CSAVQGAGYTF.

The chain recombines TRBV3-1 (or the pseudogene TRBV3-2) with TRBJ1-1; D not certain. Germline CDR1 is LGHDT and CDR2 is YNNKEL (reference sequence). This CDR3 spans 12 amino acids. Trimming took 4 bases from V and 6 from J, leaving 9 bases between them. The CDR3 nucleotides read TGTGCCAGCAGCCTGAGGACTTCTGAAGCTTTCTTT. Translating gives CASSLRTSEAFF.

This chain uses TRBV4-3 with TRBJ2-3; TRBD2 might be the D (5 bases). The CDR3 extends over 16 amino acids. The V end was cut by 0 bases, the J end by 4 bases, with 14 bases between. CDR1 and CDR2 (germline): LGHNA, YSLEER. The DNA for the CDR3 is TGCGCCAGCAGCCAAGAGGGTTCGGGATTTGCAGATACGCAGTATTTT. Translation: CASSQEGSGFADTQYF.

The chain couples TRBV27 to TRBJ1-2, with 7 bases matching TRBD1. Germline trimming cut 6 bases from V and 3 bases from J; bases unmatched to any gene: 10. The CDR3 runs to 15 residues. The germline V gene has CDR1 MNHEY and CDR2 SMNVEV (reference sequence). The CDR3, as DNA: TGTGCCAGCAGCGCCGACAGGGTAGATTACTATGGCTACACCTTC. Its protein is CASSADRVDYYGYTF.